The 28 T cell receptor beta chains in this list originate from one sample, sequenced in a study of shared clonotypes between healthy human individuals. The data were produced by immunoSEQ multiplex PCR, yet TCRdb's version contains in-frame clones alone and is incomplete. Of approximately 2.4 million clones in the sample, 95% were seen once. Sequencing was performed on naive CD4+ T cells sorted from blood. Subset meaning: CD45RA+ positively selected. The receptors shown here come from a man aged 18 to 30 in good health.

This clone has only one observation. The chain couples TRBV11-2 to TRBJ1-3; D is unclear. Germline V CDR1 and CDR2: SGHAT, FQNNGV. The V gene lost 5 bases and the J gene lost 0 bases, with 8 bases spanning the gap. The CDR3 has 14 residues. The CDR3 DNA follows: TGTGCCAGCAGCCCCGGAAGCTCTGGAAACACCATATATTTT. This codes for CASSPGSSGNTIYF.

The chain uses TRBV28 and TRBJ2-7; D uncertain. Looked up from germline, CDR1 is MDHEN and CDR2 is SYDVKM. CDR3 length: 15 residues. The V end was cut by 2 bases, the J end by 2 bases, with 13 bases between. CDR3 bases: TGTGCCAGCAGTTTAACGGGCCGGGCCACCTACGAGCAGTACTTC. Translating gives CASSLTGRATYEQYF.

The chain uses TRBV18 and TRBJ1-2; 11 nucleotides match TRBD1. Germline V gene data show CDR1 as KGHSH and CDR2 as LQKENI. CDR3 length equals 13 residues. The V and J ends lost 5 bases and 7 bases, in that order; junction bases with no gene match: 3. The CDR3 nucleotides are TGTGCCAGCTCATCAGGACAGGGGGCTGGCTACACCTTC. This translates into CASSSGQGAGYTF.

The chain uses TRBV28 and TRBJ2-2; D is perhaps TRBD1 or TRBD2 (6 bases each). Trimming pared 6 bases from V and 1 base from J, leaving 12 bases between. The length of the CDR3 is 15 residues. Germline CDR1 and CDR2: MDHEN and SYDVKM. In DNA, the CDR3 is TGTGCCAGCAGCTTCGGAGGGGGGAACACCGGGGAGCTGTTTTTT. This gives the protein CASSFGGGNTGELFF.

The chain couples TRBV28 to TRBJ2-5; 8 bases are a match to TRBD2. The ends lost 8 bases at V and 2 bases at J; junction bases unmatched: 10. Germline V gene sequence: CDR1 MDHEN, CDR2 SYDVKM. CDR3 length: 15 residues. CDR3 region: CASLARTSLQETQYF. CDR3 DNA: TGTGCCAGCCTCGCCCGGACTAGCTTACAAGAGACCCAGTACTTC.

V usage is TRBV25-1 and J usage is TRBJ2-3; D gene unclear. The CDR3 extends over 13 amino acids. In germline, CDR1 is MGHDK, CDR2 SYGVNS. Trimming shortened V by 3 bases and J by 4 bases, and 8 bases separated the two germline ends. CDR3 coding DNA: TGTGCCAGCAGTGACCCCGCGTCAGATACGCAGTATTTT. Encoded protein: CASSDPASDTQYF.

The table lists this clone with a few counts. V is TRBV4-1 and J is TRBJ1-6; D is possibly TRBD1 (6 bases). Germline lookup yields CDR1 MGHRA and CDR2 YSYEKL. This CDR3 contains 16 residues. Trimming removed 3 bases from V and 5 bases from J, with 14 bases in between. The CDR3: CASSHPPGANNSPLHF. The CDR3 DNA follows: TGCGCCAGCAGCCACCCCCCAGGGGCCAATAATTCACCCCTCCACTTT.

The chain has TRBV6-5 and TRBJ1-2, with 8 bases that match TRBD1. Germline assignment: CDR1 MNHEY and CDR2 SVGAGI. J gave up 12 bases and V 6 bases, and 12 bases lay outside the gene matches. This CDR3 spans 13 amino acids. In DNA form, the CDR3 reads TGTGCCAGCAGAGCGACAGGGGTAGGAGGGGACACCTTC. Its translation is CASRATGVGGDTF.

The rearrangement uses TRBV10-3 and TRBJ1-1; weak D call: TRBD1 (5 bases). Germline V gene sequence: CDR1 ENHRY, CDR2 SYGVKD. The CDR3 totals 16 residues. Trimming removed 0 bases at V and 0 bases at J, with 11 bases between. This CDR3 is CAISESGWGMNTEAFF. Here the CDR3 DNA reads TGTGCCATCAGTGAGTCGGGATGGGGGATGAACACTGAAGCTTTCTTT.

The J gene is TRBJ2-7, the V gene TRBV7-2; 10 bases align to TRBD2. The CDR3 sequence is 15 residues long. The germline CDR1 and CDR2 sequences are SGHTA and FQGNSA. After removal of 5 bases from V and 7 bases from J, the junction contained 11 bases not matched to a gene. The CDR3, as DNA: TGTGCCAGCAGCCCCTGGACTAGCGGATTCTCAGAGCAGTACTTC. Translating it yields CASSPWTSGFSEQYF.

The chain is built from TRBV7-9 and TRBJ2-5; D gene ambiguous. The CDR3 runs 12 residues. Germline V gene sequence: CDR1 SEHNR, CDR2 FQNEAQ (reference sequence). Trimming shortened V by 3 bases and J by 5 bases, and 7 bases separated the two germline ends. The CDR3 reads CASSLIGETQYF. The DNA for the CDR3 is TGTGCCAGCAGCTTGATCGGGGAGACCCAGTACTTC.

The V gene is TRBV30, the J gene TRBJ2-5; D is perhaps TRBD1 (5 bases). V dropped 3 bases and J dropped 2 bases, with 10 bases sitting between them. The CDR3 runs to 13 residues. From germline, CDR1 is GTSNPN and CDR2 SVGIG (reference sequence). The CDR3 DNA is TGTGCCTGGAGGACGGCAGGGCAAGAGACCCAGTACTTC. It translates to CAWRTAGQETQYF.

J is TRBJ2-7 and V is TRBV6-5; the match to TRBD1 covers 10 bases. After removal of 5 bases from V and 6 bases from J, the junction contained 7 bases not matched to a gene. CDR3 length: 14 amino acids. CDR1 is MNHEY and CDR2 is SVGAGI in the germline V gene. Here the CDR3 reads CASSAGTGEREQYF. DNA of the CDR3: TGTGCCAGCAGTGCCGGGACAGGGGAACGCGAGCAGTACTTC.

The V gene is TRBV7-2, the J gene TRBJ1-2; D not resolved. The V end was cut by 2 bases, the J end by 2 bases, with 6 bases between. The CDR3 has 13 amino acids. CDR1 is SGHTA, CDR2 FQGNSA, per germline. The CDR3 DNA sequence: TGTGCCAGCAGCTTAAGCCCAAACTATGGCTACACCTTC. Its protein is CASSLSPNYGYTF.

The rearrangement links TRBV9 to TRBJ2-3; D tentatively reads TRBD1 or TRBD2 (5 bases each). Trimming cost V 4 bases and J 3 bases, with 21 bases left between them. Germline assignment: CDR1 SGDLS and CDR2 YYNGEE. This CDR3 has 17 amino acids. The CDR3 here is CASSPRGATGHTDTQYF. The CDR3 region has the DNA TGTGCCAGCAGCCCCAGAGGGGCAACGGGGCATACAGATACGCAGTATTTT. Variable domain in full (rest from reference TRBV9 and TRBJ2-3): DSGVTQTPKHLITATGQRVTLRCSPRSGDLSVYWYQQSLDQGLQFLIQYYNGEERAKGNILERFSAQQFPDLHSELNLSSLELGDSALYFCASSPRGATGHTDTQYFGPGTRLTVL.

This clone was found a few times. The rearrangement links TRBV28 to TRBJ1-1; D not resolved. Germline loops: CDR1 MDHEN, CDR2 SYDVKM. The length of the CDR3 is 14 residues. V gave up 3 bases and J gave up 1 base, with 9 bases separating them. CDR3 protein: CASSFLQTNTEAFF. CDR3 nucleotides: TGTGCCAGCAGTTTTCTACAAACGAACACTGAAGCTTTCTTT. Combining the CDR3 with reference TRBV28 and TRBJ1-1 gives the whole variable domain DVKVTQSSRYLVKRTGEKVFLECVQDMDHENMFWYRQDPGLGLRLIYFSYDVKMKEKGDIPEGYSVSREKKERFSLILESASTNQTSMYLCASSFLQTNTEAFFGQGTRLTVV.

The V call is TRBV25-1, the J call TRBJ1-3, with 7 bases fitting TRBD1. The length of the CDR3 is 13 residues. Trimming cost V 5 bases and J 4 bases; bases outside gene matches: 2. Germline V gives CDR1 MGHDK, CDR2 SYGVNS. CDR3 residues: CASSSDRGNTIYF. CDR3 coding DNA: TGTGCCAGCAGTTCGGACAGGGGAAACACCATATATTTT.

CDR3 protein: CASSLEGTGELFF. CDR3 DNA sequence: TGTGCCAGCAGCTTGGAGGGGACCGGGGAGCTGTTTTTT. V and J are TRBV5-6 and TRBJ2-2; a possible D gene is TRBD1 (5 bases). Looked up from germline, CDR1 is SGHDT and CDR2 is YYEEEE. The CDR3 is made up of 13 amino acids. With 0 bases removed from V and 5 bases from J, the gap between germline ends came to 5 bases.

The CDR3 reads CASSLVVGGITDTQYF. The CDR3 region has the DNA TGTGCCAGCAGCCTTGTCGTCGGGGGGATCACAGATACGCAGTATTTT. This sequence joins TRBV5-4 and TRBJ2-3, with 7 positions matching TRBD2. The CDR3 runs to 16 residues. CDR1 SGHNT and CDR2 YYREEE come from the germline V gene (reference sequence). The V segment lost 4 bases and the J segment 2 bases; nucleotides outside the gene matches: 10.

V usage is TRBV7-9 and J usage is TRBJ1-4, with D maybe TRBD1 (6 bases). The V end was cut by 5 bases, the J end by 7 bases, with 14 bases between. Germline values: CDR1 SEHNR, CDR2 FQNEAQ (reference sequence). The CDR3 runs to 14 residues. The CDR3 here is CASSEGGLGEKLFF. CDR3 DNA sequence: TGTGCCAGCAGCGAAGGGGGGTTAGGTGAAAAACTGTTTTTT.

This rearrangement joins TRBV10-3 to TRBJ1-5; the match to TRBD1 covers 8 bases. V shed 6 bases, J shed 2 bases, and the junction held 6 bases outside the gene matches. There are 15 residues in the CDR3. Germline lookup yields CDR1 ENHRY and CDR2 SYGVKD. The CDR3 DNA reads as TGTGCCATCAGATCCGGGACAGGTCGCAATCAGCCCCAGCATTTT. It yields the protein CAIRSGTGRNQPQHF.

With respect to this clone: The same CDR3 can be traced to other DNA sequences in this sample. The chain couples TRBV30 to TRBJ1-2; D may be TRBD1 (5 bases). V gave up 0 bases and J gave up 4 bases, with 9 bases separating them. This CDR3 contains 13 residues. Per germline, CDR1 GTSNPN and CDR2 SVGIG (reference sequence). Here the CDR3 reads CAWSVTGGYGYTF. CDR3 in DNA: TGTGCCTGGAGTGTAACTGGGGGCTATGGCTACACCTTC.

The rearrangement links TRBV4-2 to TRBJ1-2; D is possibly TRBD1 (5 bases). The germline V gene encodes CDR1 LGHNA and CDR2 YNFKEQ. V lost 0 bases to trimming and J lost 0 bases, with 8 bases between them. The CDR3 is made up of 15 amino acids. Written as DNA, the CDR3 is TGTGCCAGCAGCCAAGATAGGGGCCCTAACTATGGCTACACCTTC. This codes for CASSQDRGPNYGYTF.

The chain joins TRBV30 to TRBJ2-5; weak D call: TRBD2 (5 bases). Trimming shortened V by 1 base and J by 2 bases, and 17 bases separated the two germline ends. The germline CDR1 and CDR2 sequences are GTSNPN and SVGIG (reference sequence). The CDR3 has 16 residues. The CDR3, as DNA: TGTGCCTGGAGTGCGGGGATGTTTATCCTACAAGAGACCCAGTACTTC. The encoded protein is CAWSAGMFILQETQYF.

This rearrangement joins TRBV10-3 to TRBJ2-3; a weak D match, TRBD2 (5 bases). With 0 bases removed from V and 0 bases from J, the gap between germline ends came to 7 bases. The CDR3 contains 15 residues. CDR1 and CDR2 (germline): ENHRY, SYGVKD. This chain's CDR3 is CAISESSESTDTQYF. In nucleotides, the CDR3 is TGTGCCATCAGTGAGTCTAGCGAAAGCACAGATACGCAGTATTTT.

Concerning this clone itself: This specimen includes other DNA sequences encoding the same CDR3. This rearrangement joins TRBV2 to TRBJ2-1, with 9 bases fitting TRBD2. V shed 5 bases, J shed 0 bases, and the junction held 2 bases outside the gene matches. This CDR3 spans 15 amino acids. Germline loops: CDR1 SNHLY, CDR2 FYNNEI. This CDR3 reads CASSPTSGSYNEQFF. For the CDR3, the DNA is TGTGCCAGCAGTCCGACTAGCGGCTCCTACAATGAGCAGTTCTTC.

The chain employs TRBV21-1 and TRBJ1-4; the D segment call TRBD1 is taken from the table without a DNA check. TRBV21-1 is deemed a pseudogene. CDR3 length equals 14 residues. CDR3 in amino acids: CASSRGQGGEKLFF. The CDR3 DNA reads as TGTGCCAGCAGCAGGGGACAGGGGGGTGAAAAACTGTTTTTT.

V usage is TRBV27 and J usage is TRBJ2-5; 7 bases align to TRBD2. Losses at the gene ends were 5 bases for V and 5 bases for J; bases not matched to a gene: 14. Germline V CDR1 and CDR2: MNHEY, SMNVEV (reference sequence). The CDR3 is made up of 16 amino acids. In DNA, the CDR3 is TGTGCCAGCAGTACCCTGGGAGGGCCGGTGATTGAGACCCAGTACTTC. Protein product: CASSTLGGPVIETQYF.